This T cell receptor (beta chain) was recorded in a study of monozygotic twins with inflammatory bowel disease. Reprocessing the 5' RACE reads, TCRdb reports a single entry for every CDR3 protein and omits DNA. The sample includes some 400,000 distinct CDR3 sequences. This TCR was recovered from a human donor with ulcerative colitis or Crohn's disease, or a healthy co-twin of an affected twin (not recorded which). Source material: blood.

CDR3 protein: CSARGLPSSTDTQYF. The chain joins TRBV20-1 to TRBJ2-3; TCRdb reports TRBD1, a call that lacks DNA to check it against. The CDR3 is 15 amino acids. The germline V gene has CDR1 DFQATT and CDR2 SNEGSKA (reference sequence).